Below, 20 T cell receptor beta chains from the same sample are listed, as sequenced in a study of PD-L1 blockade in urothelial cancer. Some clones are missing from TCRdb's copy, which holds only in-frame ones; the method was immunoSEQ multiplex PCR. Altogether tens of thousands of clones are present, around 84% being singletons, with the ten largest covering approximately 1.3%. Time point: pretreatment peripheral blood. The source was PBMCs, collected around atezolizumab (anti-PD-L1) treatment. Source of these receptors: a middle-aged man with urothelial cancer.

The chain is built from TRBV7-9 and TRBJ1-3; no reliable D call. Germline V gene sequence: CDR1 SEHNR, CDR2 FQNEAQ (reference sequence). The CDR3 covers 14 residues. Between the trimmed V and J ends, which lost 2 bases and 0 bases, there was a span of 5 bases. The CDR3 protein is CASSLLSSGNTIYF. For the CDR3, the DNA is TGTGCCAGCAGCTTACTGTCCTCTGGAAACACCATATATTTT.

V is TRBV18 and J is TRBJ2-1, with D possibly TRBD1 on 5 matching bases. Germline loops: CDR1 KGHSH, CDR2 LQKENI. The CDR3 has 13 residues. The V gene lost 3 bases and the J gene lost 9 bases, with 12 bases spanning the gap. The CDR3 is CASSPIRAPEQFF. DNA of the CDR3: TGTGCCAGCTCACCGATCAGGGCCCCTGAGCAGTTCTTC. Full variable domain (missing parts from reference TRBV18 and TRBJ2-1): NAGVMQNPRHLVRRRGQEARLRCSPMKGHSHVYWYRQLPEEGLKFMVYLQKENIIDESGMPKERFSAEFPKEGPSILRIQQVVRGDSAAYFCASSPIRAPEQFFGPGTRLTVL.

J is TRBJ2-1 and V is TRBV7-3; 14 bases agree with TRBD2. The junction had 7 bases not matched to a gene; V was cut back by 1 base and J by 8 bases. CDR3 length equals 17 residues. Germline-derived CDR1 and CDR2 are SGHTA and FQGTGA. The CDR3 bases are TGTGCCAGCAGCTTAAACACGGGACTAGCGGGGGCAGATGAGCAGTTCTTC. Protein product: CASSLNTGLAGADEQFF.

This chain connects TRBV9 to TRBJ2-7; D ambiguous. Germline lookup yields CDR1 SGDLS and CDR2 YYNGEE. The CDR3 is made up of 16 amino acids. V lost 2 bases and J lost 4, with 19 bases in between. DNA for the CDR3: TGTGCCAGCAGCGTCGGAGACCGACTGAGTGATTACGAGCAGTACTTC. Its translation: CASSVGDRLSDYEQYF.

This CDR3 reads CASRPGLTYEQYF. In DNA form, the CDR3 reads TGTGCCAGCAGACCGGGACTGACCTACGAGCAGTACTTC. The chain links TRBV2 to TRBJ2-7, with D tentatively TRBD2 (6 bases). Germline V lookup: CDR1 SNHLY, CDR2 FYNNEI. With 6 bases removed from V and 2 bases from J, the gap between germline ends came to 11 bases. The CDR3 consists of 13 residues.

This clone was counted between two and nine times. The genes are TRBV30 and TRBJ1-6, with 7 bases fitting TRBD1. The CDR3 runs 16 residues. Germline V gene lookup returns CDR1 GTSNPN and CDR2 SVGIG (reference sequence). V trimming: 5 bases; J trimming: 1 base; junction bases outside the gene matches: 8. The CDR3 loop is CAWSRDSLSYNSPLHF. For the CDR3, the DNA is TGTGCCTGGTCGAGGGACAGCTTATCCTATAATTCACCCCTCCACTTT.

The chain couples TRBV11-2 to TRBJ1-1, with 7 bases matching TRBD1. Germline values: CDR1 SGHAT, CDR2 FQNNGV. V dropped 5 bases and J dropped 1; count of bases not matched to a gene: 4. CDR3 length: 14 residues. CDR3 in amino acids: CASSPSGGNTEAFF. The CDR3 coding sequence is TGTGCCAGCAGCCCCTCAGGGGGGAACACTGAAGCTTTCTTT.

The count of this clone is one. The chain employs TRBV5-1 and TRBJ1-1, with TRBD1 identical over 7 bases. V dropped 3 bases and J dropped 2; count of bases not matched to a gene: 4. This CDR3 contains 14 residues. In germline, CDR1 is SGHRS, CDR2 YFSETQ. The CDR3 region is CASSSHRGNTEAFF. In DNA form, the CDR3 reads TGCGCCAGCAGCTCCCACAGGGGCAACACTGAAGCTTTCTTT.

The genes are TRBV15 and TRBJ2-5; weak D call: TRBD1 (5 bases). Trimming shortened V by 2 bases and J by 2 bases, and 9 bases separated the two germline ends. Germline V lookup: CDR1 LNHNV, CDR2 YYDKDF (reference sequence). The CDR3 loop spans 14 amino acids. In DNA form, the CDR3 reads TGTGCCACCAGCAGATCTGGGGCTCAAGAGACCCAGTACTTC. Translating it yields CATSRSGAQETQYF.

This rearrangement joins TRBV7-3 to TRBJ2-7; D perhaps matches TRBD1 (6 bases). V dropped 0 bases and J dropped 5 bases, with 14 bases sitting between them. CDR1 and CDR2 (germline): SGHTA, FQGTGA. The CDR3 spans 15 residues. CDR3 sequence (DNA): TGTGCCAGCAGCTTAACCCCGGCAGGGGCGAACGAGCAGTACTTC. It encodes CASSLTPAGANEQYF. The full variable domain, completed using reference TRBV7-3 and TRBJ2-7, is GAGVSQTPSNKVTEKGKYVELRCDPISGHTALYWYRQSLGQGPEFLIYFQGTGAADDSGLPNDRFFAVRPEGSVSTLKIQRTERGDSAVYLCASSLTPAGANEQYFGPGTRLTVT.

This rearrangement joins TRBV10-3 to TRBJ2-2, with a weak D call TRBD1 (6 bases). V was trimmed by 6 bases and J by 3 bases, leaving 14 bases between them. The CDR3 is 15 amino acids. From germline, CDR1 is ENHRY and CDR2 SYGVKD. The CDR3 nucleotides are TGTGCCATCAGGAACGACAGGACCTACACCGGGGAGCTGTTTTTT. It is translated as CAIRNDRTYTGELFF.

The chain uses TRBV10-3 and TRBJ2-1, with D perhaps matching TRBD1 (5 bases). Between the trimmed V and J ends, which lost 3 bases and 7 bases, there was a span of 10 bases. Per germline, CDR1 ENHRY and CDR2 SYGVKD. This CDR3 has 13 amino acids. The CDR3 DNA sequence: TGTGCCATCAGTGACAGGGTTGGTAATGAGCAGTTCTTC. It encodes CAISDRVGNEQFF.

The genes are TRBV6-6 and TRBJ2-5; 8 bases align to TRBD1. Germline CDR1 is MNHNY and CDR2 is SVGAGI (reference sequence). V shed 0 bases and J 6 bases; nucleotides not matched to a gene: 3. The CDR3 runs 14 residues. CDR3 nucleotide sequence: TGTGCCAGCAGTTACTCGGACAGGGAGAAGACCCAGTACTTC. This codes for CASSYSDREKTQYF.

J is TRBJ1-1 and V is TRBV28; 12 nucleotides agree with TRBD1. Trimming took 7 bases from V and 5 from J; bases not matched to a gene: 14. Germline CDR1 is MDHEN and CDR2 is SYDVKM. The CDR3 sequence is 17 residues long. The CDR3 spells CASNIYRDRGRRTEAFF. CDR3 coding DNA: TGTGCCAGCAACATATACCGGGACAGGGGGCGCCGTACTGAAGCTTTCTTT.

The CDR3 DNA sequence: TGTGCCAGCAGGTTAGACAGTGTTTCCTACAATGAGCAGTTCTTC. Translated: CASRLDSVSYNEQFF. The chain uses TRBV5-4 and TRBJ2-1, with D perhaps TRBD1 (5 bases). The CDR3 sequence is 15 residues long. The V end lost 5 bases, the J end lost 1 base, and 13 bases lay between the germline ends. Germline V gene data show CDR1 as SGHNT and CDR2 as YYREEE (reference sequence).

The rearrangement links TRBV7-2 to TRBJ2-2; the D gene is possibly TRBD2 (7 bases). Trimming removed 4 bases at V and 1 base at J, with 16 bases between. CDR1 is SGHTA, CDR2 FQGNSA, per germline. CDR3 length: 17 residues. As DNA, the CDR3 is TGTGCCAGCAGCTCCCCTTGGGGGGGGCAGAACACCGGGGAGCTGTTTTTT. Encoded protein: CASSSPWGGQNTGELFF. Full variable domain (outside the CDR3, taken from reference TRBV7-2 and TRBJ2-2): GAGVSQSPSNKVTEKGKDVELRCDPISGHTALYWYRQSLGQGLEFLIYFQGNSAPDKSGLPSDRFSAERTGGSVSTLTIQRTQQEDSAVYLCASSSPWGGQNTGELFFGEGSRLTVL.

This clone has a handful of counts. V usage is TRBV4-1 and J usage is TRBJ2-6; 7 bases map to TRBD1. The ends lost 0 bases at V and 2 bases at J; junction bases unmatched: 13. The CDR3 consists of 20 residues. Germline assignment: CDR1 MGHRA and CDR2 YSYEKL. The CDR3 region has the DNA TGCGCCAGCAGCCAAGATAGGATTGGGGTTCAGGGGGCTGGGGCCAACGTCCTGACTTTC. It is translated as CASSQDRIGVQGAGANVLTF.

The J gene is TRBJ2-1, the V gene TRBV6-1, with 9 bases identical to TRBD2. Trimming at V came to 1 base and at J to 4 bases, leaving 11 bases not matched to a gene. Germline loops: CDR1 MNHNS, CDR2 SASEGT. This CDR3 is 18 amino acids long. The CDR3 loop reads CASSEEGRAGGRYNEQFF. DNA for the CDR3: TGTGCCAGCAGTGAAGAGGGTAGGGCGGGAGGGAGGTACAATGAGCAGTTCTTC.

This clone was counted once. The chain couples TRBV4-3 to TRBJ2-7; a possible D gene is TRBD2 (5 bases). Per germline, CDR1 LGHNA and CDR2 YSLEER. The length of the CDR3 is 17 residues. Trimming cost V 4 bases and J 4 bases, with 23 bases left between them. DNA of the CDR3: TGCGCCAGCAGCCTATCAGCATTCGGGGAACTAGGGTACGAGCAGTACTTC. Its translation: CASSLSAFGELGYEQYF.

The rearrangement links TRBV28 to TRBJ1-1; TRBD1 is a possible D gene (5 bases). In germline, CDR1 is MDHEN, CDR2 SYDVKM. This CDR3 is 15 amino acids long. V lost 3 bases and J 6 bases, leaving 17 bases between the germline ends. In nucleotides, the CDR3 is TGTGCCAGCAGTTTGCAGTCGCTTAGGGGCTCTGAAGCTTTCTTT. Its translation: CASSLQSLRGSEAFF.